These 17 T cell receptor beta chains were sequenced from one sample in a study of tumor-infiltrating lymphocytes in primary liver carcinoma. Co-extraction of RNA and DNA was performed on about 19-32 mg of unsorted bulk tissue. TCR beta cDNA came from around 0.5 ug total RNA, primed with a constant-region primer. Three-round nested multiplex PCR performed with slightly modified ARM-PCR produced the TCR beta libraries. The first two PCR rounds, roughly 10 cycles each, used TRBV1-TRBV30 forward primers and a C-beta reverse primer. Each CDR3 protein gets one entry after TCRdb re-called the multiplex PCR reads with MiXCR. The sample shows 50,000 to 70,000 distinct CDR3 sequences, about two thirds of them seen only once. The specimen sequenced was liver tumor tissue from sampling region 2. Subset indicated: tumor region T2, inferior pole. The source is a man aged 35-49 years with primary liver carcinoma and hepatitis B virus infection.

CDR3 amino acids: CASRKSRGRPSGANVLTF. The DNA for the CDR3 is TGTGCCAGCAGAAAAAGCAGGGGGCGTCCGTCTGGGGCCAACGTCCTGACTTTC. This chain uses TRBV6-6 with TRBJ2-6; 8 bases are a match to TRBD1. Germline CDR1 MNHNY, CDR2 SVGAGI (reference sequence). Trimming cost V 6 bases and J 1 base; bases outside gene matches: 11. The CDR3 sequence is 18 residues long.

This clonotype appeared once. V and J are TRBV29-1 and TRBJ1-3; possibly TRBD1 for D (5 bases). CDR1 is SQVTM and CDR2 is ANQGSEA in the germline V gene. The ends were cut back, 4 bases at V and 6 bases at J, with 13 bases in the middle. The CDR3 is 13 residues long. The DNA for the CDR3 is TGCAGCGTTGGTGACAGAAACCTAAACACCATATATTTT. Protein product: CSVGDRNLNTIYF.

For this clonotype: Likely a read error: the CDR3 ends without its conserved phenylalanine or tryptophan. The chain is built from TRBV11-1 and TRBJ2-3; 11 bases map to TRBD2. CDR1 and CDR2 from the germline V gene are SGHAT and FQDESV (reference sequence). The CDR3 runs to 16 residues. This CDR3 reads CPSSKGLAVSTDTQYL. Written as DNA, the CDR3 is TGTCCCAGCAGCAAGGGACTAGCGGTTAGCACAGATACGCAGTATCTT.

Comments on this clonotype: The junction differs from germline at one of its ends, possibly a read error. V gene TRBV10-3 combines with J gene TRBJ2-2; D might be TRBD1 or TRBD2, each matching 5 bases. Germline-derived CDR1 and CDR2 are ENHRY and SYGVKD. CDR3 length: 14 amino acids. The CDR3 nucleotides are TGTGCCATCAGGGAGTGGGACGACACCGGTGAACTGTTTTTT. This encodes CAIREWDDTGELFF.

On this clonotype: The CDR3 does not close with the conserved phenylalanine or tryptophan, likely indicating a read error. It is unclear where the CDR3 begins or ends on the DNA, so no DNA is shown, and the CDR3 is as TCRdb lists it. CDR3 region: CASSQAPVNEQFL. The chain is built from TRBV4-2 and TRBJ2-1; TRBD1 was called by the table and not checked on the DNA. A total of 13 residues make up the CDR3, ends included. Germline loops: CDR1 LGHNA, CDR2 YNFKEQ.

On this clonotype itself: This may be a read error: a much more frequent sequence differs by one nucleotide. The CDR3 sequence is CAGSTQQDGEQYF. The CDR3 coding sequence is TGTGCCGGATCAACCCAACAGGATGGCGAGCAGTACTTC. The genes are TRBV30 and TRBJ2-7, with D possibly TRBD1 on 5 matching bases. From germline, CDR1 is GTSNPN and CDR2 SVGIG (reference sequence). The CDR3 covers 13 residues. V was shortened by 8 bases and J by 6 bases, with 20 bases between the two germline ends.

This clonotype came up once. A junction boundary mismatches the germline segment, possibly from a read error. This sequence joins TRBV5-1 and TRBJ2-7; the match to TRBD2 covers 9 bases. This CDR3 is built from 15 residues. Germline V gene data show CDR1 as SGHRS and CDR2 as YFSETQ. CDR3 DNA: TGCGCCAGCAGCTTGAGCGGGAGGAGTTCCTACGAGCTGTACTTC. It encodes CASSLSGRSSYELYF.

This clonotype was observed a single time. The junction differs from germline at one of its ends, possibly a read error. J is TRBJ2-1 and V is TRBV6-6; D possibly corresponds to TRBD1 (6 bases). This CDR3 contains 17 residues. CDR1 MNHNY and CDR2 SVGAGI come from the germline V gene (reference sequence). The CDR3 here is CASSAQLGALETNQQFF. CDR3 nucleotide sequence: TGTGCCAGTAGTGCCCAGTTGGGGGCGTTAGAAACCAATCAGCAGTTCTTC.

The chain combines TRBV6-5 with TRBJ2-6; D is undetermined. CDR3 length: 13 amino acids. Germline V gives CDR1 MNHEY, CDR2 SVGAGI. With 10 bases removed from V and 0 bases from J, the gap between germline ends came to 7 bases. CDR3 region: CATFNSGANVLTF. CDR3 DNA: TGTGCCACCTTTAACTCTGGGGCCAACGTCCTGACTTTC.

This clonotype was picked up many times. The chain employs TRBV6-5 and TRBJ1-3; D ambiguous. The germline V gene has CDR1 MNHEY and CDR2 SVGAGI. CDR3 length: 16 amino acids. V was pared by 0 bases and J by 0 bases, with 9 bases between. Here the CDR3 DNA reads TGTGCCAGCAGTTACTCGAGACCGAGCTCTGGAAACACCATATATTTT. Its protein is CASSYSRPSSGNTIYF.

This clonotype was counted once. This chain links TRBV20-1 with TRBJ1-4; a weak D match, TRBD1 (5 bases). The CDR3 is 14 residues long. The V end lost 3 bases, the J end lost 3 bases, and 11 bases lay between the germline ends. Germline-derived CDR1 and CDR2 are DFQATT and SNEGSKA (reference sequence). Written as DNA, the CDR3 is TGCAGTGCTAGGCCGGGGGGGGCTAATGAAAAACTGTTTTTT. Amino acid sequence: CSARPGGANEKLFF.

On this clonotype itself: The junction does not match germline at one end; this may be a read error. V and J are TRBV6-2 or TRBV6-3 and TRBJ2-5; 7 bases align to TRBD2. The CDR3 extends over 15 amino acids. Germline CDR1 is MNHEY and CDR2 is SVGEGT. CDR3 coding DNA: TGTGCCAGCAGTTGGACTAGTGGGAGTGGAGAGAACCAGTACTTC. Its translation is CASSWTSGSGENQYF.

A single count supports this clonotype. At one end, the junction sequence differs from germline, possibly due to a read error. The V and J genes are TRBV6-1 and TRBJ1-2; D gene uncertain. CDR1 and CDR2 from the germline V gene are MNHNS and SASEGT. The CDR3 has 14 amino acids. The CDR3 DNA reads TGTGCCAACAGTGAAATTCGGGATAACTATGGCTACACATTC. This gives the protein CANSEIRDNYGYTF.

The genes are TRBV6-2 or TRBV6-3 and TRBJ1-1; D gene unclear. This CDR3 contains 12 residues. Germline CDR1 and CDR2: MNHEY and SVGEGT. The ends were cut back, 6 bases at V and 6 bases at J, with 11 bases in the middle. The CDR3 loop is CASRIGAPEAFF. The CDR3 nucleotides read TGTGCCAGCAGGATAGGTGCGCCTGAAGCTTTCTTT.

Notes on this clonotype: The CDR3 does not end in the conserved phenylalanine or tryptophan, so this is likely a read error. It is unclear where the CDR3 begins or ends on the DNA, so no DNA is shown, and the CDR3 is as TCRdb lists it. The rearrangement joins TRBV10-3 to TRBJ2-2; TRBD1 is taken as the D call from the table, unchecked against the DNA. The CDR3 has 14 amino acids, counting both end residues. Germline V gene sequence: CDR1 ENHRY, CDR2 SYGVKD. CDR3 sequence: CAIRERDDTGELLY.

A word on this clonotype: Mismatch with germline at one junction end may stem from a read error. The CDR3 DNA reads TGTGCCAGCAGCTTGTCACAGCTGATCTCCTACGAGCACTACTTC. Translation: CASSLSQLISYEHYF. The V and J genes are TRBV5-5 and TRBJ2-7, with D uncertain. CDR3 length equals 15 residues. Germline CDR1 reads SGHKS; CDR2 reads YYEKEE (reference sequence).

The rearrangement uses TRBV11-2 and TRBJ2-3; D remains ambiguous. Germline V gene lookup returns CDR1 SGHAT and CDR2 FQNNGV. Trimming left V 2 bases short and J 6 bases short, with 12 bases between. The CDR3 covers 14 residues. The chain's CDR3 is CASSLNRRVDTQYF. The CDR3 nucleotides are TGTGCCAGCAGCTTAAACCGACGAGTGGATACGCAGTATTTT. Filled out from reference TRBV11-2 and TRBJ2-3, the complete variable domain reads EAGVAQSPRYKIIEKRQSVAFWCNPISGHATLYWYQQILGQGPKLLIQFQNNGVVDDSQLPKDRFSAERLKGVDSTLKIQPAKLEDSAVYLCASSLNRRVDTQYFGPGTRLTVL.